A single sample gave rise to the 7 T cell receptor beta chains below, sequenced in a study of blood T cell repertoires in COVID-19 (dated by TCRdb to about 2020). The library came from the immunoSEQ multiplex PCR assay. Entries here come from immuneACCESS through TCRdb and include only in-frame sequences with V and J called. Some clones fail to appear in such tables; in the studies checked, an unresolved V gene covers under half of the shortfall, and the cause of the remainder is unknown. The sample data list about 220,000 clones, and roughly 83% of these were observed just once. The ten largest clones capture approximately 1.4% of the sample. Sequenced sample: PBMCs or T cells enriched from blood (not recorded which). These receptors originate from a woman aged 40 to 55 with acute COVID-19.

This chain joins TRBV28 and TRBJ2-2; the match to TRBD1 covers 8 bases. With V trimmed by 2 bases and J by 1 base, 9 bases remained unmatched. CDR1 MDHEN and CDR2 SYDVKM come from the germline V gene. The CDR3 runs to 18 residues. The CDR3 region has the DNA TGTGCCAGCAGTTTACAGGGGGCTCAAATTTGGAACACCGGGGAGCTGTTTTTT. It yields the protein CASSLQGAQIWNTGELFF.

The rearrangement uses TRBV2 and TRBJ2-2; maybe TRBD1 (5 bases). CDR1 SNHLY and CDR2 FYNNEI come from the germline V gene. The CDR3 runs to 15 residues. Trimming removed 5 bases from V and 2 bases from J, with 12 bases in between. In nucleotides, the CDR3 is TGTGCCAGCAGTAGTCAGGGCGTAAACACCGGGGAGCTGTTTTTT. It codes for CASSSQGVNTGELFF.

This chain connects TRBV7-9 to TRBJ2-6; D remains unclear. The CDR3 contains 16 residues. Per the germline V gene, CDR1 is SEHNR and CDR2 is FQNEAQ (reference sequence). Deletions cut 1 base from V and 0 bases from J, with 7 bases between. CDR3 protein: CASSLGISSGANVLTF. CDR3 coding DNA: TGTGCCAGCAGCTTAGGCATTAGCTCTGGGGCCAACGTCCTGACTTTC. Looking up the rest from reference TRBV7-9 and TRBJ2-6 gives the full variable domain: DTGVSQNPRHKITKRGQNVTFRCDPISEHNRLYWYRQTLGQGPEFLTYFQNEAQLEKSRLLSDRFSAERPKGSFSTLEIQRTEQGDSAMYLCASSLGISSGANVLTFGAGSRLTVL.

This chain uses TRBV15 with TRBJ2-2; 9 bases map to TRBD1. This CDR3 has 17 amino acids. Germline V lookup: CDR1 LNHNV, CDR2 YYDKDF (reference sequence). J was trimmed by 7 bases and V by 0 bases; bases with no gene match: 9. Here the CDR3 DNA reads TGTGCCACCAGCAGAGATAGGGGACAGGGTCGTATCGGGGAGCTGTTTTTT. As protein: CATSRDRGQGRIGELFF.

The rearrangement links TRBV3-1 (or the pseudogene TRBV3-2) to TRBJ1-3, with 9 bases lining up with TRBD1. CDR1 and CDR2 from the germline V gene are LGHDT and YNNKEL (reference sequence). This CDR3 has 17 residues. The trim removed 0 bases at V and 5 bases at J, leaving 8 bases unmatched. The CDR3 sequence: CASSQDLGTGRRNTIYF. DNA for the CDR3: TGTGCCAGCAGCCAAGATTTAGGGACAGGGCGTAGAAACACCATATATTTT.

This chain links TRBV19 with TRBJ1-5, with TRBD1 matching 7 bases. The CDR3 sequence is 15 residues long. From germline, CDR1 is LNHDA and CDR2 SQIVND (reference sequence). Trimming took 6 bases from V and 2 from J; bases not matched to a gene: 7. The CDR3 DNA sequence: TGTGCCAGTAGCCAACAGGGGAATCGCAATCAGCCCCAGCATTTT. This sequence encodes CASSQQGNRNQPQHF.

V usage is TRBV9 and J usage is TRBJ2-2; 8 bases fit TRBD2. CDR1 is SGDLS, CDR2 YYNGEE, per germline. V dropped 0 bases and J dropped 5; count of bases not matched to a gene: 3. CDR3 length equals 15 residues. This CDR3 is CASSVAGGRTGELFF. In nucleotides, the CDR3 is TGTGCCAGCAGCGTAGCGGGGGGGCGAACCGGGGAGCTGTTTTTT.